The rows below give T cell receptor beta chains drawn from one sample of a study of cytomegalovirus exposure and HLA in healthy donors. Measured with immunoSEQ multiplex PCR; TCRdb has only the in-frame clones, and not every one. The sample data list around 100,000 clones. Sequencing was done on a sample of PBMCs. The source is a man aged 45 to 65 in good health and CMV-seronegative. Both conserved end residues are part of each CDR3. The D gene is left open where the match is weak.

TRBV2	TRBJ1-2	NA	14	CASSTKTGSYGYTF	TGTGCCAGCAGTACAAAGACAGGCTCCTATGGCTACACCTTC
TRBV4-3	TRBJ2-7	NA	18	CASSQVWGAGTDLYEQYF	TGCGCCAGCAGCCAAGTTTGGGGGGCAGGGACAGACCTCTACGAGCAGTACTTC
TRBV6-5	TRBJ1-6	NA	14	CASSYEFYNSPLHF	TGTGCCAGCAGTTACGAGTTCTATAATTCACCCCTCCACTTT
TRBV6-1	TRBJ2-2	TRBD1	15	CASGGQGAYTGELFF	TGTGCCAGCGGGGGACAGGGGGCGTACACCGGGGAGCTGTTTTTT
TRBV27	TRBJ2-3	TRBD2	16	CASSLRWRGWSDTQYF	TGTGCCAGCAGTTTAAGATGGCGGGGGTGGTCAGATACGCAGTATTTT
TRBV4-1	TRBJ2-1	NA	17	CASSPRLVAGPYNEQFF	TGCGCCAGCAGCCCCCGACTAGTCGCCGGTCCCTACAATGAGCAGTTCTTC
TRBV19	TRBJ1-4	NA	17	CASSIPRKQAGREKLFF	TGTGCCAGTAGTATACCTCGCAAACAGGCCGGACGGGAAAAACTGTTTTTT
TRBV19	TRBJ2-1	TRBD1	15	CASSEQGFTYNEQFF	TGTGCCAGTAGTGAACAGGGGTTCACCTACAATGAGCAGTTCTTC
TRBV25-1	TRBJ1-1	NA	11	CASRQGIRAFF	TGTGCCAGCAGACAGGGAATCCGAGCTTTCTTT
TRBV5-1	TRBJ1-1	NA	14	CASSQMPGKDEAFF	TGCGCCAGCAGCCAGATGCCGGGTAAGGATGAAGCTTTCTTT
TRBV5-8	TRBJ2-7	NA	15	CASSPGRGPPEEQYF	TGTGCCAGCAGCCCGGGGCGGGGCCCGCCCGAGGAGCAGTACTTC
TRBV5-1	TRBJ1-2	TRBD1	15	CASSLQDRGHYGYTF	TGCGCCAGCAGCTTGCAGGACAGGGGGCATTATGGCTACACCTTC
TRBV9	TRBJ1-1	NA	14	CASSVGVLNTEAFF	TGTGCCAGCAGCGTAGGAGTCTTAAACACTGAAGCTTTCTTT
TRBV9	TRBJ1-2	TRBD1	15	CASSTRDRGNYGYTF	TGTGCCAGCAGCACCCGGGACAGGGGGAACTATGGCTACACCTTC
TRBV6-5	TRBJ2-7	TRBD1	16	CASSSLAGQGTYEQYF	TGTGCCAGCAGTTCCCTCGCCGGACAGGGGACCTACGAGCAGTACTTC
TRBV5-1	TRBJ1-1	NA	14	CASSLIDPGAEAFF	TGCGCCAGCAGCTTAATAGACCCAGGGGCTGAAGCTTTCTTT
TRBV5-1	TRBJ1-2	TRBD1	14	CASSSDRAASGYTF	TGCGCCAGCAGCAGTGACAGGGCCGCATCTGGCTACACCTTC
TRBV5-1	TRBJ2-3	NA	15	CASIGRTGDTDTQYF	TGCGCCAGCATAGGGCGGACGGGAGACACAGATACGCAGTATTTT
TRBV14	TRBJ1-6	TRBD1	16	CASSLIRDRGNSPLHF	TGTGCCAGCAGCCTAATCCGGGACAGGGGTAATTCACCCCTCCACTTT
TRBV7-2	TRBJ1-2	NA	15	CASSSRGIGDYGYTF	TGTGCCAGCAGCTCGCGCGGTATAGGCGACTATGGCTACACCTTC
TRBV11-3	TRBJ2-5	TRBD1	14	CASSSRDRKETQYF	TGTGCCAGCAGCTCCCGGGACAGAAAAGAGACCCAGTACTTC
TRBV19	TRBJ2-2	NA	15	CASSILEVGTGELFF	TGTGCCAGTAGTATCTTAGAGGTTGGCACCGGGGAGCTGTTTTTT
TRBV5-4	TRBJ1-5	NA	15	CASSLGLDGNQPQHF	TGTGCCAGCAGCTTGGGACTGGATGGCAATCAGCCCCAGCATTTT
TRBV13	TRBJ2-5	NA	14	CASSFWRRRETQYF	TGTGCCAGCAGCTTTTGGAGGCGGCGAGAGACCCAGTACTTC
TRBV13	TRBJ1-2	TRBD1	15	CASSPRDSAIGGYTF	TGTGCCAGCAGCCCCCGGGACAGCGCTATCGGGGGCTACACCTTC